A single TCR beta chain is shown here with its context. The data stem from a study of CD8+CD57+ T cells in acquired aplastic anemia. Genomic DNA, the template, was used for profiling of the TCR beta VDJ and CDR3. TCRdb itself ran the reads through MiXCR, one entry per CDR3 protein. The table shows 150,000 or so distinct CDR3 sequences, with around 50% occurring only once. Germline loops: CDR1 MGHRA, CDR2 YSYEKL. The CDR3 has 14 residues. Trimming removed 0 bases from V and 3 bases from J, with 9 bases in between. In patients chosen for sequencing, flow cytometry had shown CD8+CD57+ cell expansion. This clonotype was sampled from a human donor with aplastic anemia. Sequences were obtained from sorted CD4+, CD8+, or CD8+CD57+ T cells (not recorded which) from PBMCs. The V call is TRBV4-1, the J call TRBJ2-7; D may be TRBD1 or TRBD2 (6 bases each). The CDR3 sequence: CASSQEQGLYEQYF. For the CDR3, the DNA is TGCGCCAGCAGCCAAGAACAGGGACTCTACGAGCAGTACTTC.